These T cell receptor beta chains were read from a single sample in a study of T cell responses to AZD1222 COVID-19 vaccine. This table comes from immunoSEQ multiplex PCR, and its TCRdb copy is limited to in-frame clones, with some not included. The table lists some 83,000 clones, about 89% of them singletons. The sample was peripheral blood, taken 28 days after the second AZD1222 dose. The receptor source for this set is an adult who received the AZD1222 COVID-19 vaccine. CDR3s include the opening cysteine and the closing phenylalanine or tryptophan. The D gene is left open where the match is weak.

TRBV5-4	TRBJ2-1	TRBD2	CASSFALGGSSYNEQFF
TRBV9	TRBJ1-1	NA	CASSVGAGRENTEAFF
TRBV2	TRBJ2-1	NA	CASSGTYNEQFF
TRBV28	TRBJ2-2	NA	CASSFPRLNTGELFF
TRBV19	TRBJ1-1	NA	CASSMKSSWPFNIKGIF
TRBV12-5	TRBJ2-1	TRBD2	CASAIGTSGGWDEQFF
TRBV5-1	TRBJ2-2	NA	CASSLAPQGLTGELFF
TRBV11-2	TRBJ2-7	NA	CASSLGQSYEQYF
TRBV9	TRBJ2-7	TRBD1	CASSVTGQGFVSEQYF
TRBV6-1	TRBJ1-2	NA	CASSSSTIMDGYTF
TRBV5-1	TRBJ2-7	TRBD1	CASSGQGAPYEQYF
TRBV6-2/TRBV6-3	TRBJ1-2	NA	CASSRTPGYTF
TRBV27	TRBJ1-4	TRBD1	CASSPRDSNEKLFF
TRBV4-2	TRBJ2-5	TRBD2	CASSQEWGGSEQETQYF
TRBV28	TRBJ1-1	NA	CASSPPTGQVTEAFF
TRBV7-9	TRBJ1-2	NA	CASRHIRGNYGYTF
TRBV6-1	TRBJ2-4	NA	CASSEAQVAKNIQYF
TRBV4-3	TRBJ1-1	NA	CASSQGEERSTEAFF
TRBV27	TRBJ2-7	NA	CASSYKLTYEQYF
TRBV5-1	TRBJ2-3	NA	CASSLPSSTDTQYF
TRBV6-4	TRBJ2-2	TRBD1	CASGQGATGELFF
TRBV19	TRBJ1-1	TRBD1	CATDRGNPMNTEAFF
TRBV6-5	TRBJ1-1	NA	CASSLTTLNTEAFF
TRBV5-1	TRBJ2-3	NA	CASRLGRYISDTQYF
TRBV7-9	TRBJ2-7	TRBD2	CASSLGAGGAYEQYF
TRBV19	TRBJ1-5	TRBD1	CASSMGRQGGGRPQHF
TRBV30	TRBJ1-2	NA	CACFTRTETNYGYTF
TRBV18	TRBJ2-6	NA	CASSRDGSSGANVLTF
TRBV7-8	TRBJ1-2	NA	CASSSSGQSFYGYTF
TRBV25-1	TRBJ1-5	NA	CASSGTGYQPQHF
TRBV3-1/TRBV3-2	TRBJ1-5	NA	CASSQDRRANQPQHF
TRBV5-1	TRBJ2-7	TRBD1	CASSPWTDRGGEQYF
TRBV19	TRBJ2-3	TRBD1	CASSIGAGGLGTDTQYF
TRBV19	TRBJ1-2	NA	CASSPDINYGYTF
TRBV19	TRBJ2-2	NA	CASMVPAGELFF
TRBV7-9	TRBJ2-3	NA	CASSLAVLDTQYF
TRBV4-1	TRBJ2-7	TRBD2	CASSQTSGGVYEQYF
TRBV7-9	TRBJ1-2	NA	CASSYAPRLAF
TRBV11-2	TRBJ2-7	NA	CASSSKGGNEQYF
TRBV5-4	TRBJ1-2	TRBD1	CASTPWGTGGIVYGYTF
TRBV12-3/TRBV12-4	TRBJ1-2	NA	CASRETGGGYTF
TRBV25-1	TRBJ2-3	TRBD1	CASHQGTGGLEDTQYF
TRBV4-1	TRBJ2-7	NA	CASSHWGDPYEQYF
TRBV4-1	TRBJ1-3	NA	CASSQLNGPGDTIYF
TRBV5-4	TRBJ1-1	NA	CASSLFRGAGTEAFF
TRBV30	TRBJ1-2	NA	CAWSPAVGYTF
TRBV2	TRBJ1-4	TRBD1	CASSETGAGEKLFF
TRBV2	TRBJ1-5	NA	CASSDRGGPQHF
TRBV11-2	TRBJ1-5	NA	CASSLVVGQPQHF
TRBV5-1	TRBJ1-2	TRBD1	CASSLWGQSGANYGYTF
TRBV9	TRBJ1-3	NA	CASSVAGRTSGNTIYF
TRBV19	TRBJ1-2	NA	CASSMFRYSNYGYTF
TRBV4-1	TRBJ1-1	TRBD1	CASSQTGTGGLNTEAFF